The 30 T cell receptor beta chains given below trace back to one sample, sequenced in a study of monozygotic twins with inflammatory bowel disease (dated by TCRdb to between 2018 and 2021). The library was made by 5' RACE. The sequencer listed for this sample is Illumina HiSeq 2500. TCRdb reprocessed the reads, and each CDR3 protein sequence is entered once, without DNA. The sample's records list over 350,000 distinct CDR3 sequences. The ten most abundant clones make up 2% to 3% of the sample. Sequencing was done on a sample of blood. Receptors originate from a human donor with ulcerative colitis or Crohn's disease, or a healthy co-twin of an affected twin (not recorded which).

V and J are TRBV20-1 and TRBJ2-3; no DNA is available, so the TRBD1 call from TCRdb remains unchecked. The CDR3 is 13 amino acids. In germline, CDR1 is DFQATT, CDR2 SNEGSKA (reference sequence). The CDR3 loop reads CSAMGQGADTQYF.

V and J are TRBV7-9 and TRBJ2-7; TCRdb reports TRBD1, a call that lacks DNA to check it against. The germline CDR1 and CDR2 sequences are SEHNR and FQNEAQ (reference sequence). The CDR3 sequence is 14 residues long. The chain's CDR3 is CASTPWEISYEQYF. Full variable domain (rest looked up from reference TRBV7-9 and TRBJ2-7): DTGVSQNPRHKITKRGQNVTFRCDPISEHNRLYWYRQTLGQGPEFLTYFQNEAQLEKSRLLSDRFSAERPKGSFSTLEIQRTEQGDSAMYLCASTPWEISYEQYFGPGTRLTVT.

This chain's CDR3 is CASSLAYQETQYF. This chain connects TRBV5-1 to TRBJ2-5. CDR1 is SGHRS, CDR2 YFSETQ, per germline. CDR3 size: 13 residues.

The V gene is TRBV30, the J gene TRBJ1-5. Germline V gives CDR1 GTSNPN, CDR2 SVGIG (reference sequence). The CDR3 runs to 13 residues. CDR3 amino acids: CAWSPVVHQPQHF.

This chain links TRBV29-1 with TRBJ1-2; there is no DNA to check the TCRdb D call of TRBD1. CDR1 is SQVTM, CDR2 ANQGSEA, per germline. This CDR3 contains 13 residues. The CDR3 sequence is CSARGGADYGYTF.

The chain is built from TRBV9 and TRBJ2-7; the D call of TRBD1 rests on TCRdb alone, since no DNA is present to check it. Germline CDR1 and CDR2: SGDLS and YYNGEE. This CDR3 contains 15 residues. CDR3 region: CASSVGASDTYEQYF.

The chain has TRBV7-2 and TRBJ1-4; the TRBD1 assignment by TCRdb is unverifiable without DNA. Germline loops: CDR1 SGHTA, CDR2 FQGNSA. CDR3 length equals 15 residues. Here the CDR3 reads CASRTTGVANEKLFF. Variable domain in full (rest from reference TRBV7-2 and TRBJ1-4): GAGVSQSPSNKVTEKGKDVELRCDPISGHTALYWYRQSLGQGLEFLIYFQGNSAPDKSGLPSDRFSAERTGGSVSTLTIQRTQQEDSAVYLCASRTTGVANEKLFFGSGTQLSVL.

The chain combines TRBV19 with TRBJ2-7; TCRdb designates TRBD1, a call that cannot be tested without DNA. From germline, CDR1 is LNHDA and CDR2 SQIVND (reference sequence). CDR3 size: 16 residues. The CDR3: CASSIGGQGYTYEQYF.

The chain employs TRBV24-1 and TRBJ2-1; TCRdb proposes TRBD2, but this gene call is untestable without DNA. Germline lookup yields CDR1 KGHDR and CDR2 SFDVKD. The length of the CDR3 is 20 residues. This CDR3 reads CATSDFGPSSGGVFYNEQFF.

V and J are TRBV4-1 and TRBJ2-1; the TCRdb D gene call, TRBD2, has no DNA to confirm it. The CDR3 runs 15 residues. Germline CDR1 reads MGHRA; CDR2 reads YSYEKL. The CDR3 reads CASSRNPSSYNEQFF.

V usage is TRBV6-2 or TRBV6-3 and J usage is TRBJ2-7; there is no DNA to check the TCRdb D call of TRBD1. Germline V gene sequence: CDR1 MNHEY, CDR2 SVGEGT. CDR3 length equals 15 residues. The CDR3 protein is CASSYGTPDYYEQYF.

CDR3 sequence: CASSEDRGETQYF. This sequence joins TRBV7-9 and TRBJ2-5; no DNA is available, so the TRBD1 call from TCRdb remains unchecked. CDR3 size: 13 residues. Germline CDR1 reads SEHNR; CDR2 reads FQNEAQ (reference sequence).

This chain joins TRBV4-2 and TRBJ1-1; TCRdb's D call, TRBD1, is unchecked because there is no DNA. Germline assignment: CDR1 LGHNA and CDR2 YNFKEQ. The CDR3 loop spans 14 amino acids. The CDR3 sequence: CASSQLGVNTEAFF.

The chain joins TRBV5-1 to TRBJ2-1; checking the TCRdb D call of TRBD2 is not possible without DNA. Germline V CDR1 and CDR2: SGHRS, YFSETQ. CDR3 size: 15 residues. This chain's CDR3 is CASSLSSGGEREQFF.

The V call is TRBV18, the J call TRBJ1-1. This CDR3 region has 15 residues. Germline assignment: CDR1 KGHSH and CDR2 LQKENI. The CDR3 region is CASSPDNTMNTEAFF. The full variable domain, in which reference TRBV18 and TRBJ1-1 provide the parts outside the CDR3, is NAGVMQNPRHLVRRRGQEARLRCSPMKGHSHVYWYRQLPEEGLKFMVYLQKENIIDESGMPKERFSAEFPKEGPSILRIQQVVRGDSAAYFCASSPDNTMNTEAFFGQGTRLTVV.

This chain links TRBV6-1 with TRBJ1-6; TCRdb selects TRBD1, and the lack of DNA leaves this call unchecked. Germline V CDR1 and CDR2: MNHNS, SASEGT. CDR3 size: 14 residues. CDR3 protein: CASSSPGGYSPLHF.

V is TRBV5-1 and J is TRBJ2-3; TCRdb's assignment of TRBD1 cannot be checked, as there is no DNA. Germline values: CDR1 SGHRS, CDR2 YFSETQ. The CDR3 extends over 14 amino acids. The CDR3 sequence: CASSRQGYTDTQYF.

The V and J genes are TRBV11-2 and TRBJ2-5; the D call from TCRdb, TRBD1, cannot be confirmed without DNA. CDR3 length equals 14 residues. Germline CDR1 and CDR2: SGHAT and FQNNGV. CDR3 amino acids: CASSPGTGVETQYF.

CDR3: CASSYWAGNYDEQFF. This chain links TRBV6-2 or TRBV6-3 with TRBJ2-1; TCRdb's D call, TRBD1, is unchecked because there is no DNA. Germline CDR1 reads MNHEY; CDR2 reads SVGEGT. The CDR3 extends over 15 amino acids.

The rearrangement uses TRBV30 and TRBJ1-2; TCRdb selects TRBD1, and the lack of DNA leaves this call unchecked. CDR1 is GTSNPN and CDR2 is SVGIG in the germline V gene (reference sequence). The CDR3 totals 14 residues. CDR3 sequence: CAWSIGGQGYGYTF.

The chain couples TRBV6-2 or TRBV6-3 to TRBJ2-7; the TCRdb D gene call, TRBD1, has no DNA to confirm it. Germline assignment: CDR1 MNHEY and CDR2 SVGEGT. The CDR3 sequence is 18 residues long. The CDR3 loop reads CASSYSSNRDTNLYEQYF.

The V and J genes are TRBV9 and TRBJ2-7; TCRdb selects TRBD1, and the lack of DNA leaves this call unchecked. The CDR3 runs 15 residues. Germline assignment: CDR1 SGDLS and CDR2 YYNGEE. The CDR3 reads CASSVGGTAAYEQYF.

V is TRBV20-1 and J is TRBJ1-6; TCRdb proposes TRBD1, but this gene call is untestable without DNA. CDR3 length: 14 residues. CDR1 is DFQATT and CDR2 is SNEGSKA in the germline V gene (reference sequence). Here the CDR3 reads CSAKTGGYNSPLHF.

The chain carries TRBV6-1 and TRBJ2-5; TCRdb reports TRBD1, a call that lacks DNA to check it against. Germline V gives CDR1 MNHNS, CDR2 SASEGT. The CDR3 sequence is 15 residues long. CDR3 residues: CASSPPGQLQETQYF.

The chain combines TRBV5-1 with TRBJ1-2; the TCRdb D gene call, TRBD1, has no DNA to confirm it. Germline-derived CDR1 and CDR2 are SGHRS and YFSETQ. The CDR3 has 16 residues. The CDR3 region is CASSLGRQGSNYGYTF. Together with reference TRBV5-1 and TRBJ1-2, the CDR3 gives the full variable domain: KAGVTQTPRYLIKTRGQQVTLSCSPISGHRSVSWYQQTPGQGLQFLFEYFSETQRNKGNFPGRFSGRQFSNSRSEMNVSTLELGDSALYLCASSLGRQGSNYGYTFGSGTRLTVV.

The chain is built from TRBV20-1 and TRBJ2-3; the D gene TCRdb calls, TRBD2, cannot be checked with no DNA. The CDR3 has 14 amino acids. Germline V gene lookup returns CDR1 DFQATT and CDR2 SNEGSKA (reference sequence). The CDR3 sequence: CSARDGGGPKIRYF.

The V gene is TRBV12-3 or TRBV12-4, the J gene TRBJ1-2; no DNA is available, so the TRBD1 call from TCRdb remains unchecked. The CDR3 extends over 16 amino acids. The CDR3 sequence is CASSLAATGVNYGYTF.

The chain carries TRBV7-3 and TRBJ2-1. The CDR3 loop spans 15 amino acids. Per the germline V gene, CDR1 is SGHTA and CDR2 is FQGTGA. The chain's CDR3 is CASSLRRGSYNEQFF.

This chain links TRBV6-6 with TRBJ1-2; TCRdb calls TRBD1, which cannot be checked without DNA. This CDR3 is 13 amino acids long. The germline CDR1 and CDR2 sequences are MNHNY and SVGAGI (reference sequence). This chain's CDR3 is CASTRGVNGGYTF.

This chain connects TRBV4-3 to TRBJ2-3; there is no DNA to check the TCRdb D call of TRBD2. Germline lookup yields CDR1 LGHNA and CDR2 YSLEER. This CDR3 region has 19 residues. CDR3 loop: CASSQRLVGLAGGKDTQYF.